This T cell receptor beta chain was sequenced for a study of cytomegalovirus exposure and HLA in healthy donors. About the study: The study's early data release held about 85 million unique TCRs from HLA-typed donors. Whole-study findings and limits: Presence/absence results assume similar sequencing depth per donor, which may not hold. In a later analysis, an Asian-associated ancestry cluster reportedly showed fewer N-insertions than the roughly 700-donor mean.

The PCR had 60 Vbeta and 13 Jbeta primers. The protocol was immunoSEQ multiplex PCR, while the TCRdb copy is restricted to in-frame clones and leaves out a portion. In total, the table holds approximately 140,000 clones. The V and J ends lost 4 bases and 7 bases, in that order; junction bases with no gene match: 8. The CDR3 is 14 amino acids. CDR1 and CDR2 from the germline V gene are SGDLS and YYNGEE. Note on this clone: No antigen is known for it.

The chain joins TRBV9 to TRBJ1-2, with 9 bases identical to TRBD1. The origin of this receptor is a woman aged 18-29 years in good health and CMV-seronegative. Material: PBMCs. DNA of the CDR3: TGTGCCAGCAGCCTCTTGGGACAGGGAGGTGGCTACACCTTC. Translation: CASSLLGQGGGYTF.